This entry lists 29 T cell receptor beta chains sequenced from one sample in a study of blood T cell repertoires in COVID-19. Measured with immunoSEQ multiplex PCR; TCRdb has only the in-frame clones, and not every one. Of roughly 200,000 clones in the sample, roughly 86% were seen once. Specimen: peripheral blood. These receptors all come from a man aged 55 to 69 with acute or convalescent COVID-19.

The chain joins TRBV19 to TRBJ1-5; 12 positions agree with TRBD1. V lost 5 bases and J lost 5; bases outside the gene matches: 10. The germline gives CDR1 LNHDA, CDR2 SQIVND (reference sequence). The CDR3 runs to 17 residues. The CDR3 here is CASSAGTGGWIDQPQHF. The CDR3 region has the DNA TGTGCCAGTAGTGCCGGGACAGGGGGCTGGATCGATCAGCCCCAGCATTTT. The entire variable domain, with the rest obtained from reference TRBV19 and TRBJ1-5, is as follows: DGGITQSPKYLFRKEGQNVTLSCEQNLNHDAMYWYRQDPGQGLRLIYYSQIVNDFQKGDIAEGYSVSREKKESFPLTVTSAQKNPTAFYLCASSAGTGGWIDQPQHFGDGTRLSIL.

V gene TRBV6-1 combines with J gene TRBJ1-5, with TRBD1 as a possible D gene (6 bases). The germline V and J ends were trimmed by 1 base and 6 bases, with 13 bases remaining between them. This CDR3 is built from 15 residues. Germline CDR1 is MNHNS and CDR2 is SASEGT. CDR3 loop: CASSEVPGVGQPQHF. CDR3 sequence (DNA): TGTGCCAGCAGTGAAGTTCCAGGGGTAGGTCAGCCCCAGCATTTT.

This sequence joins TRBV24-1 and TRBJ1-5; 10 nucleotides align to TRBD1. Unmatched junction bases numbered 6, after V lost 4 bases and J lost 1 base. The CDR3 totals 17 residues. Germline values: CDR1 KGHDR, CDR2 SFDVKD. The CDR3 region is CATSEPPGQGSNQPQHF. The CDR3 coding sequence is TGTGCCACCAGTGAACCCCCGGGACAGGGGAGCAATCAGCCCCAGCATTTT.

This clone was detected a few times. J is TRBJ1-1 and V is TRBV6-1; D might be TRBD1 (6 bases). Trimming stripped 4 bases from V and 1 base from J, with 22 bases between. Germline CDR1 is MNHNS and CDR2 is SASEGT. The CDR3 is made up of 18 amino acids. The CDR3 DNA reads TGTGCCAGCAGTGGGCGAGACAGGAGCCCGGCGAGGAACACTGAAGCTTTCTTT. Amino acids: CASSGRDRSPARNTEAFF.

This clone was seen only a few times. The chain combines TRBV6-5 with TRBJ2-7, with 7 nucleotides matching TRBD2. The CDR3 is 12 amino acids. The germline V gene has CDR1 MNHEY and CDR2 SVGAGI. V lost 0 bases to trimming and J lost 7 bases; unmatched junction nucleotides: 0. The CDR3 loop reads CASSYSGGEQYF. The CDR3 bases are TGTGCCAGCAGTTACTCGGGGGGGGAGCAGTACTTC.

The gene calls are TRBV14 and TRBJ2-2; D perhaps matches TRBD1 (5 bases). V shed 4 bases and J shed 9 bases, with 33 bases lying between them. CDR1 and CDR2 from the germline V gene are SGHDN and FVKESK. This CDR3 is built from 20 residues. This CDR3 is CASSRDQGWLGSGSVRELFF. CDR3 DNA: TGTGCCAGCAGCCGCGACCAGGGTTGGCTTGGGTCAGGGTCCGTCCGGGAGCTGTTTTTT.

The chain links TRBV6-2 or TRBV6-3 to TRBJ1-1, with a weak D call TRBD1 (5 bases). Germline CDR1 MNHEY, CDR2 SVGEGT. The CDR3 has 15 residues. V lost 4 bases to trimming and J lost 0 bases, with 12 bases between them. The CDR3 DNA follows: TGTGCCAGCAGTTCTCGACAGCACATGAACACTGAAGCTTTCTTT. Amino acids: CASSSRQHMNTEAFF.

V usage is TRBV9 and J usage is TRBJ1-6; possible D gene TRBD1, 6 bases. The CDR3 contains 16 residues. Germline loops: CDR1 SGDLS, CDR2 YYNGEE. The V gene lost 0 bases and the J gene lost 7 bases, with 14 bases spanning the gap. The CDR3 loop is CASSVGAQGYNSPLHF. The CDR3 bases are TGTGCCAGCAGCGTAGGTGCACAGGGCTACAATTCACCCCTCCACTTT.

This chain joins TRBV5-6 and TRBJ2-3; possible D gene TRBD2, 6 bases. The CDR3 spans 15 residues. Germline CDR1 is SGHDT and CDR2 is YYEEEE. Trimming removed 1 base at V and 2 bases at J, with 11 bases between. The CDR3 DNA sequence: TGTGCCAGCAGCTTGCTCAGGGACTTCACAGATACGCAGTATTTT. It yields the protein CASSLLRDFTDTQYF.

The chain couples TRBV5-6 to TRBJ2-3; the match to TRBD2 covers 10 bases. CDR1 is SGHDT, CDR2 YYEEEE, per germline. Unmatched junction bases numbered 2, after V lost 2 bases and J lost 2 bases. CDR3 size: 15 residues. The CDR3 region is CASSFSGGPTDTQYF. The DNA of the CDR3 is TGTGCCAGCAGCTTTAGCGGGGGGCCCACAGATACGCAGTATTTT.

The chain couples TRBV20-1 to TRBJ2-7; 9 nucleotides match TRBD1. The length of the CDR3 is 18 residues. Germline assignment: CDR1 DFQATT and CDR2 SNEGSKA (reference sequence). With 3 bases clipped from V and 4 bases from J, the junction kept 19 bases outside the gene matches. As DNA, the CDR3 is TGCAGTGCTAGTGGATTTGGGTCCGCAGCGGGACAGGGTTACGAGCAGTACTTC. Amino acids: CSASGFGSAAGQGYEQYF.

The chain combines TRBV9 with TRBJ1-3; maybe TRBD1 (5 bases). Trimming stripped 0 bases from V and 0 bases from J, with 10 bases between. The CDR3 extends over 16 amino acids. Germline V gene sequence: CDR1 SGDLS, CDR2 YYNGEE. CDR3 coding DNA: TGTGCCAGCAGCGTAGGTACAGGCCCCTCTGGAAACACCATATATTTT. This translates into CASSVGTGPSGNTIYF.

This sequence joins TRBV7-3 and TRBJ1-2; 8 bases align to TRBD1. This CDR3 is built from 15 residues. With V trimmed by 5 bases and J by 4 bases, 9 bases remained unmatched. Germline CDR1 and CDR2: SGHTA and FQGTGA. The CDR3 bases are TGTGCCAGCAGCGCCCAGGGGACAGGCGGCTATGGCTACACCTTC. It encodes CASSAQGTGGYGYTF.

V and J are TRBV24-1 and TRBJ1-1; a weak D match, TRBD1 (5 bases). Germline V lookup: CDR1 KGHDR, CDR2 SFDVKD. This CDR3 has 15 residues. Deletions cut 0 bases from V and 2 bases from J, with 9 bases between. The CDR3 DNA sequence: TGTGCCACCAGTGATTTGCTCCAGGGAAACACTGAAGCTTTCTTT. Protein sequence: CATSDLLQGNTEAFF.

The V gene is TRBV5-6, the J gene TRBJ1-2, with 7 bases matching TRBD1. Germline V gene sequence: CDR1 SGHDT, CDR2 YYEEEE. There are 14 residues in the CDR3. J was trimmed by 4 bases and V by 3 bases; bases with no gene match: 6. The CDR3 nucleotides read TGTGCCAGCAGCTCCCCTAGGGACAGCTATGGCTACACCTTC. Translation: CASSSPRDSYGYTF.

V is TRBV7-9 and J is TRBJ1-4; 7 nucleotides align to TRBD1. J gave up 3 bases and V 6 bases, and 4 bases lay outside the gene matches. This CDR3 comprises 14 residues. Germline CDR1 is SEHNR and CDR2 is FQNEAQ (reference sequence). The CDR3, as DNA: TGTGCCAGCAGGTCGAGGGGGCCTAATGAAAAACTGTTTTTT. Its translation is CASRSRGPNEKLFF.

This chain connects TRBV6-4 to TRBJ1-5; D is uncertain. The CDR3 has 16 residues. Germline V gene data show CDR1 as MRHNA and CDR2 as SNTAGT. V lost 2 bases and J 0 bases, leaving 11 bases between the germline ends. CDR3 DNA sequence: TGTGCCAGCAGTGACGAGGAGTCCCTTAGCAATCAGCCCCAGCATTTT. Translating gives CASSDEESLSNQPQHF.

The chain recombines TRBV5-1 with TRBJ2-5; 9 bases line up with TRBD2. CDR1 and CDR2 from the germline V gene are SGHRS and YFSETQ. Unmatched junction bases numbered 17, after V lost 0 bases and J lost 5 bases. The length of the CDR3 is 19 residues. The chain's CDR3 is CASSLAGIAGAPPRETQYF. DNA for the CDR3: TGCGCCAGCAGCTTGGCCGGGATAGCGGGGGCCCCACCTCGGGAGACCCAGTACTTC. Based on the CDR3 plus reference TRBV5-1 and TRBJ2-5, the full variable domain is KAGVTQTPRYLIKTRGQQVTLSCSPISGHRSVSWYQQTPGQGLQFLFEYFSETQRNKGNFPGRFSGRQFSNSRSEMNVSTLELGDSALYLCASSLAGIAGAPPRETQYFGPGTRLLVL.

V usage is TRBV3-1 (or the pseudogene TRBV3-2) and J usage is TRBJ2-5; no definite D call. Trimming shortened V by 3 bases and J by 1 base, and 6 bases separated the two germline ends. The CDR3 is made up of 13 amino acids. CDR1 is LGHDT, CDR2 YNNKEL, per germline (reference sequence). CDR3 loop: CASSHSSQETQYF. The CDR3, as DNA: TGTGCCAGCAGCCATAGTTCCCAAGAGACCCAGTACTTC.

The J gene is TRBJ1-1, the V gene TRBV18, with D perhaps TRBD1 (6 bases). This CDR3 has 14 amino acids. Germline lookup yields CDR1 KGHSH and CDR2 LQKENI. V dropped 1 base and J dropped 6 bases, with 12 bases sitting between them. This CDR3 reads CASSPQAQGAEAFF. The CDR3 DNA sequence: TGTGCCAGCTCACCACAGGCACAGGGCGCTGAAGCTTTCTTT. Complete variable domain (other parts from reference TRBV18 and TRBJ1-1): NAGVMQNPRHLVRRRGQEARLRCSPMKGHSHVYWYRQLPEEGLKFMVYLQKENIIDESGMPKERFSAEFPKEGPSILRIQQVVRGDSAAYFCASSPQAQGAEAFFGQGTRLTVV.

In this sample, this clone turned up a few times. This chain links TRBV27 with TRBJ2-7; TRBD1 matches 11 bases. The V and J ends lost 2 bases and 5 bases, in that order; junction bases with no gene match: 2. The CDR3 loop spans 14 amino acids. Germline V gene sequence: CDR1 MNHEY, CDR2 SMNVEV (reference sequence). The CDR3 DNA reads as TGTGCCAGCAGTTTAGGGACAGGGGGAAACGAGCAGTACTTC. Its protein is CASSLGTGGNEQYF.

J is TRBJ1-1 and V is TRBV28; a weak D match, TRBD1 (6 bases). This CDR3 is 13 amino acids long. Trimming stripped 8 bases from V and 0 bases from J, with 10 bases between. CDR1 and CDR2 (germline): MDHEN, SYDVKM. CDR3 DNA: TGTGCCAGCCGGCAGGGGTTGAACACTGAAGCTTTCTTT. It specifies CASRQGLNTEAFF.

The chain links TRBV5-1 to TRBJ2-7, with 7 bases aligning to TRBD1. The CDR3 length is 16 residues. Germline CDR1 is SGHRS and CDR2 is YFSETQ. Trimming cost V 4 bases and J 7 bases; bases outside gene matches: 17. The CDR3 protein is CASSIQPGQRASEQYF. In DNA form, the CDR3 reads TGCGCCAGCAGCATACAACCGGGACAGAGGGCGTCTGAGCAGTACTTC.

This chain connects TRBV30 to TRBJ1-5, with 8 bases fitting TRBD1. This CDR3 is built from 17 residues. The V gene's germline CDR1 is GTSNPN and CDR2 SVGIG (reference sequence). Losses at the gene ends were 3 bases for V and 2 bases for J; bases not matched to a gene: 12. The CDR3 here is CAWSIKSGGQGNQPQHF. In DNA, the CDR3 is TGTGCCTGGAGCATAAAGTCAGGGGGACAGGGCAATCAGCCCCAGCATTTT.

V gene TRBV12-3 or TRBV12-4 combines with J gene TRBJ2-3, with TRBD1 as a possible D gene (5 bases). This CDR3 is 12 amino acids long. Trimming took off 3 bases at V and 4 bases at J, with 5 bases between the two ends. CDR3 in amino acids: CASSFRADTQYF. CDR3 bases: TGTGCCAGCAGTTTCAGGGCAGATACGCAGTATTTT.

V and J are TRBV7-7 and TRBJ2-3; 9 bases align to TRBD1. The CDR3 has 14 amino acids. V lost 5 bases and J lost 4; bases outside the gene matches: 4. The V gene's germline CDR1 is SSHAT and CDR2 FNYEAQ (reference sequence). This CDR3 reads CASSPGQGSDTQYF. The CDR3 region has the DNA TGTGCCAGCAGCCCGGGACAGGGTTCAGATACGCAGTATTTT. Supplemented by reference TRBV7-7 and TRBJ2-3, the full variable domain reads GAGVSQSPRYKVTKRGQDVTLRCDPISSHATLYWYQQALGQGPEFLTYFNYEAQPDKSGLPSDRFSAERPEGSISTLTIQRTEQRDSAMYRCASSPGQGSDTQYFGPGTRLTVL.

The V and J genes are TRBV27 and TRBJ1-4, with TRBD1 as a possible D gene (6 bases). Per the germline V gene, CDR1 is MNHEY and CDR2 is SMNVEV (reference sequence). CDR3 length: 13 amino acids. V was cut by 6 bases and J by 7 bases, with 12 bases left in between. The CDR3 spells CASRSYRVEKLFF. For the CDR3, the DNA is TGTGCCAGCAGATCGTACAGGGTTGAAAAACTGTTTTTT.

The chain has TRBV3-1 (or the pseudogene TRBV3-2) and TRBJ2-5; 11 nucleotides line up with TRBD2. J was trimmed by 3 bases and V by 0 bases; bases with no gene match: 9. The germline V gene has CDR1 LGHDT and CDR2 YNNKEL (reference sequence). This CDR3 contains 18 residues. This CDR3 reads CASSQDLKLAGAKETQYF. The DNA for the CDR3 is TGTGCCAGCAGCCAAGATCTTAAACTAGCGGGGGCTAAAGAGACCCAGTACTTC.

V usage is TRBV5-1 and J usage is TRBJ2-7; 8 positions agree with TRBD2. Germline trimming cut 3 bases from V and 0 bases from J; bases unmatched to any gene: 8. The germline gives CDR1 SGHRS, CDR2 YFSETQ. The length of the CDR3 is 16 residues. The CDR3 nucleotides read TGCGCCAGCAGCTACGCGGGGGGCCATAGCTCCTACGAGCAGTACTTC. Translation: CASSYAGGHSSYEQYF. Full variable domain (remainder filled in from reference TRBV5-1 and TRBJ2-7): KAGVTQTPRYLIKTRGQQVTLSCSPISGHRSVSWYQQTPGQGLQFLFEYFSETQRNKGNFPGRFSGRQFSNSRSEMNVSTLELGDSALYLCASSYAGGHSSYEQYFGPGTRLTVT.